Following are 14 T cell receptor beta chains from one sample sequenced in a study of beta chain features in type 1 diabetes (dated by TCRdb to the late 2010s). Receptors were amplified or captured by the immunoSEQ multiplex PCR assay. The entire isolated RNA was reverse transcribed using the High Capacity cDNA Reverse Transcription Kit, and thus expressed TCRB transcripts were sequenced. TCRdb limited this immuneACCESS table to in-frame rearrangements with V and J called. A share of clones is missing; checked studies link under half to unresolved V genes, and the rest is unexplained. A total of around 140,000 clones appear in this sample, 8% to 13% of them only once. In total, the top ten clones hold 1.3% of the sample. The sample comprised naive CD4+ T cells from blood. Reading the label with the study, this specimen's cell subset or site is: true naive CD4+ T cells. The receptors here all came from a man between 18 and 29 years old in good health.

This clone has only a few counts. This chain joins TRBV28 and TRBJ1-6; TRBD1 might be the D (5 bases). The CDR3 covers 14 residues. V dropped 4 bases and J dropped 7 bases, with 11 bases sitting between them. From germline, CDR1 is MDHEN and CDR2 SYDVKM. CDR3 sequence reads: CASSWGLKNSPLHF. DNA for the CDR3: TGTGCCAGCAGTTGGGGACTCAAAAATTCACCCCTCCACTTT.

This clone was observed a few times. The CDR3: CASSSTETGELFF. CDR3 DNA sequence: TGTGCCAGCAGCTCAACAGAGACCGGGGAGCTGTTTTTT. The chain has TRBV7-8 and TRBJ2-2; D gene uncertain. The ends were cut back, 4 bases at V and 5 bases at J, with 8 bases in the middle. The CDR3 totals 13 residues. The germline CDR1 and CDR2 sequences are SGHVS and FQNEAQ. Variable domain in full (rest from reference TRBV7-8 and TRBJ2-2): GAGVSQSPRYKVAKRGQDVALRCDPISGHVSLFWYQQALGQGPEFLTYFQNEAQLDKSGLPSDRFFAERPEGSVSTLKIQRTQQEDSAVYLCASSSTETGELFFGEGSRLTVL.

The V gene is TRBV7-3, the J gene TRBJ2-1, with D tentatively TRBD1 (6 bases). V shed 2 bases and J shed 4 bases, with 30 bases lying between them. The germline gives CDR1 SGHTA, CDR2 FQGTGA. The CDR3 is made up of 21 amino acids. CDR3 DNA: TGTGCCAGCAGCTTACCGGGCACAGGGAGCGTATTTCGCCCGATTTACAATGAGCAGTTCTTC. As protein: CASSLPGTGSVFRPIYNEQFF.

The CDR3 here is CASSRSLAGSSYEQYF. The CDR3 coding sequence is TGCGCCAGCAGCCGAAGTCTTGCAGGAAGCTCCTACGAGCAGTACTTC. The V call is TRBV5-1, the J call TRBJ2-7; D not resolved. The germline V gene has CDR1 SGHRS and CDR2 YFSETQ. The CDR3 runs 16 residues. The V gene lost 4 bases and the J gene lost 0 bases, with 17 bases spanning the gap.

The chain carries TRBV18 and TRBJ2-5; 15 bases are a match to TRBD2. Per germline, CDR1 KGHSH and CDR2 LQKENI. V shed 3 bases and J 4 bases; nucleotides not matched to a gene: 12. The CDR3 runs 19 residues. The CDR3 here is CASSPPPGLAGGYIETQYF. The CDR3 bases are TGTGCCAGCTCACCCCCGCCGGGACTAGCGGGGGGATACATAGAGACCCAGTACTTC.

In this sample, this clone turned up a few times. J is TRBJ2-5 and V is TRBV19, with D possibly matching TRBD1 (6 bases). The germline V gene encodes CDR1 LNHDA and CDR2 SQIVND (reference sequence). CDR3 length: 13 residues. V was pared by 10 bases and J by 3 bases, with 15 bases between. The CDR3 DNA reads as TGTGCCACCTCCGGGTGGACAGAAGAGACCCAGTACTTC. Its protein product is CATSGWTEETQYF.

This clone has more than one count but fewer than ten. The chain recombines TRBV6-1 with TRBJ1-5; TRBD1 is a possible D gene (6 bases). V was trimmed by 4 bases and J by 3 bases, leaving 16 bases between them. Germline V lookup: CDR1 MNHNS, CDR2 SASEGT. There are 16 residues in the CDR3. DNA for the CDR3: TGTGCCAGCAGTGCGTCCTTCAGGGGTGACAATCAGCCCCAGCATTTT. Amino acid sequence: CASSASFRGDNQPQHF.

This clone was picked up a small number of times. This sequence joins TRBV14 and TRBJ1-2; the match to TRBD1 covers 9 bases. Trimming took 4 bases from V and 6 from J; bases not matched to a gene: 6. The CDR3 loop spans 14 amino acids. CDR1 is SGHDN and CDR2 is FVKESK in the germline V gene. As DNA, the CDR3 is TGTGCCAGCAGCCGACAGGGGGTTGTGGATGGCTACACCTTC. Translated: CASSRQGVVDGYTF.

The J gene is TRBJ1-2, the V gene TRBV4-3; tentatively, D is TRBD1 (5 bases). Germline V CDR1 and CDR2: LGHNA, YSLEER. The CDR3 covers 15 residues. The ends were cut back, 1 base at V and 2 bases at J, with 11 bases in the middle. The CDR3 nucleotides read TGCGCCAGCAGCCAAGTTGGAGGGGTGAACTATGGCTACACCTTC. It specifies CASSQVGGVNYGYTF.

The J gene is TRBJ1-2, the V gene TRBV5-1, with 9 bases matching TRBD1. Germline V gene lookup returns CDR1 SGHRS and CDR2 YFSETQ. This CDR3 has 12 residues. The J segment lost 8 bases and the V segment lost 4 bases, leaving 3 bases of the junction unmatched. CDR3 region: CASSGQGSGYTF. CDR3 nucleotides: TGCGCCAGCAGCGGACAGGGGAGCGGCTACACCTTC.

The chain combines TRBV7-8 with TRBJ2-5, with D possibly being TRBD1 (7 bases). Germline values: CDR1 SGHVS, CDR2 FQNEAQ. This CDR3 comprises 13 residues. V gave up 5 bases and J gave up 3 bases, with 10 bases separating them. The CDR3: CASSRGTEETQYF. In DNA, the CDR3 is TGTGCCAGCAGCCGCGGGACAGAAGAGACCCAGTACTTC.

CDR3 sequence: CASSGKRYTGELFF. The CDR3 nucleotides read TGTGCCAGCAGCGGAAAGAGGTACACCGGGGAGCTGTTTTTT. The V call is TRBV7-2, the J call TRBJ2-2; D unclear. This CDR3 has 14 amino acids. Germline V gene lookup returns CDR1 SGHTA and CDR2 FQGNSA. V dropped 5 bases and J dropped 3 bases, with 10 bases sitting between them.

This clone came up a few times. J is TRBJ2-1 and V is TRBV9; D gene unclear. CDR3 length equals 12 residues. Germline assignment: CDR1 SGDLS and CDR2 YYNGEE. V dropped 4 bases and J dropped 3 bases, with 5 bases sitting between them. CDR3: CASSQDYNEQFF. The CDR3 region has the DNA TGTGCCAGCAGCCAGGACTACAATGAGCAGTTCTTC.

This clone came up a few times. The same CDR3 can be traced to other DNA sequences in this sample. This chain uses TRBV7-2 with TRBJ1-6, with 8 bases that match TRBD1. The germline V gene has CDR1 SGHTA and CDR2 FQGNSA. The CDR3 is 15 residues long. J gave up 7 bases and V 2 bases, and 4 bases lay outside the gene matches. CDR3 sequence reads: CASSLLGQGNSPLHF. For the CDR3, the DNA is TGTGCCAGCAGCTTATTAGGACAGGGCAATTCACCCCTCCACTTT.